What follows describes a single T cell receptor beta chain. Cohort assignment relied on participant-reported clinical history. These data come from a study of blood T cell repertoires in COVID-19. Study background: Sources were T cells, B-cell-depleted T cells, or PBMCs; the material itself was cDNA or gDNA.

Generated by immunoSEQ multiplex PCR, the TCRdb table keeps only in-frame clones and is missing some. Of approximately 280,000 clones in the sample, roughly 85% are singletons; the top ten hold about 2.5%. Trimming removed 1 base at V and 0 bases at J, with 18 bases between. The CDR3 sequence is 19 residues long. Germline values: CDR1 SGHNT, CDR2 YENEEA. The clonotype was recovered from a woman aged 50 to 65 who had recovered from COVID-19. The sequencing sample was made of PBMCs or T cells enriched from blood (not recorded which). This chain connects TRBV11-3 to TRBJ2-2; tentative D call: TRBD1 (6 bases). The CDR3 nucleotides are TGTGCCAGCAGCTTAGGAAAATGGGGACATCCCTCGAACACCGGGGAGCTGTTTTTT. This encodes CASSLGKWGHPSNTGELFF. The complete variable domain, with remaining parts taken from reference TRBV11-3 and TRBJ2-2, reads EAGVVQSPRYKIIEKKQPVAFWCNPISGHNTLYWYLQNLGQGPELLIRYENEEAVDDSQLPKDRFSAERLKGVDSTLKIQPAELGDSAVYLCASSLGKWGHPSNTGELFFGEGSRLTVL.